This T cell receptor (beta chain) stems from a study of OX40 agonist ivuxolimab in advanced cancers. Sequencing was performed with immunoSEQ multiplex PCR; in TCRdb, only in-frame clones are kept and a portion is missing. This table has around 80,000 clones, approximately 90% appearing once. The V gene's germline CDR1 is ENHRY and CDR2 SYGVKD. This CDR3 is 11 amino acids long. After removal of 7 bases from V and 8 bases from J, the junction contained 2 bases not matched to a gene. This receptor was taken from an adult with an advanced solid tumor such as melanoma, head and neck, liver or kidney cancer. The rearrangement links TRBV10-3 to TRBJ2-1; 7 positions agree with TRBD1. Sequenced here: CD4+ or CD8+ T cells sorted from blood, sampled in a trial of the OX40 agonist ivuxolimab. CDR3: CAIKTGDEQFF. In DNA, the CDR3 is TGTGCCATCAAAACAGGGGATGAGCAGTTCTTC.